This is a list of T cell receptor beta chains from one sample in a study of early T cells in non-severe SARS-CoV-2 infection. TCRdb independently ran MiXCR on the 5' RACE reads; one entry per CDR3 protein. This sample yields some 60,000 distinct CDR3 sequences, of which roughly 12% are seen a single time; approximately 1.3% belongs to the top ten. The sample was whole blood, taken at baseline. These TCRs come from an adult who was a healthcare worker with PCR-confirmed SARS-CoV-2 infection or an uninfected control (not recorded which). The CDR3 runs from the conserved cysteine through the conserved F or W. The size entry is marked missing in some rows and otherwise reads once, few, many or a size class.

V gene: TRBV5-1
clone size: .
J gene: TRBJ2-7
CDR3 protein: CASSPGLAGSYEQYF

V gene: TRBV19
clone size: .
J gene: TRBJ2-1
CDR3 protein: CASSHSGLAVPNEQFF

V gene: TRBV20-1
clone size: few
J gene: TRBJ2-6
CDR3 protein: CSAPPVSSGANVLTF

V gene: TRBV5-1
clone size: many
J gene: TRBJ2-2
CDR3 protein: CASREREYTGELFF

V gene: TRBV2
clone size: .
J gene: TRBJ2-7
CDR3 protein: CASSGLRGTGEQYF

V gene: TRBV10-3
clone size: few
J gene: TRBJ2-7
CDR3 protein: CAIRGTATSYEQYF

V gene: TRBV19
clone size: few
J gene: TRBJ1-1
CDR3 protein: CASARNTEAFF

V gene: TRBV28
clone size: .
J gene: TRBJ2-7
CDR3 protein: CASTSDRAPRREYF

V gene: TRBV6-2/TRBV6-3
clone size: .
J gene: TRBJ2-7
CDR3 protein: CASSYGLAGDEQYF

V gene: TRBV25-1
clone size: few
J gene: TRBJ2-1
CDR3 protein: CASSESGPLTSSGNEQFF

V gene: TRBV12-3/TRBV12-4
clone size: .
J gene: TRBJ2-7
CDR3 protein: CASSLRGYHEQYF

V gene: TRBV28
clone size: .
J gene: TRBJ2-7
CDR3 protein: CASSLNQYEQYF

V gene: TRBV19
clone size: .
J gene: TRBJ1-5
CDR3 protein: CASSGTGVSNQPQHF

V gene: TRBV12-3/TRBV12-4
clone size: few
J gene: TRBJ1-2
CDR3 protein: CASSVTGSYGYTF

V gene: TRBV24-1
clone size: .
J gene: TRBJ1-5
CDR3 protein: CATSDGGQPQHF

V gene: TRBV30
clone size: .
J gene: TRBJ2-1
CDR3 protein: CAWSVLARLRSEQFF

V gene: TRBV28
clone size: few
J gene: TRBJ2-1
CDR3 protein: CASSPRGLAGGSSFYNEQFF

V gene: TRBV3-1
clone size: few
J gene: TRBJ2-1
CDR3 protein: CASSQDQVINEQFF

V gene: TRBV6-2/TRBV6-3
clone size: .
J gene: TRBJ1-2
CDR3 protein: CASLRKGADYGYTF

V gene: TRBV9
clone size: few
J gene: TRBJ2-1
CDR3 protein: CASSVATAYNEQFF

V gene: TRBV5-1
clone size: few
J gene: TRBJ1-1
CDR3 protein: CASSRGTGGITEAFF

V gene: TRBV7-9
clone size: many
J gene: TRBJ1-1
CDR3 protein: CASSTTGATEAFF

V gene: TRBV27
clone size: few
J gene: TRBJ2-3
CDR3 protein: CASSFLGTSTDTQYF

V gene: TRBV11-2
clone size: few
J gene: TRBJ2-3
CDR3 protein: CASSFGLAAADTQYF

V gene: TRBV5-5
clone size: few
J gene: TRBJ2-3
CDR3 protein: CASSRTGTTDTQYF

V gene: TRBV27
clone size: .
J gene: TRBJ2-2
CDR3 protein: CATTTGGRINTGELFF

V gene: TRBV5-4
clone size: few
J gene: TRBJ2-3
CDR3 protein: CASSPLAGEDTQYF

V gene: TRBV15
clone size: many
J gene: TRBJ2-1
CDR3 protein: CATSSSPERGEQFF

V gene: TRBV24-1
clone size: few
J gene: TRBJ2-2
CDR3 protein: CATSDNRGTNTGELFF

V gene: TRBV5-1
clone size: .
J gene: TRBJ1-5
CDR3 protein: CASSLEPGPQPQHF

V gene: TRBV6-5
clone size: .
J gene: TRBJ2-1
CDR3 protein: CASGLAERNEQFF

V gene: TRBV12-3/TRBV12-4
clone size: many
J gene: TRBJ1-3
CDR3 protein: CASSFARLSGNTIYF

V gene: TRBV11-2
clone size: .
J gene: TRBJ1-1
CDR3 protein: CASSLEGPPTEAFF

V gene: TRBV18
clone size: .
J gene: TRBJ2-7
CDR3 protein: CASSPPTSGRLYEQYF

V gene: TRBV14
clone size: .
J gene: TRBJ1-2
CDR3 protein: CASSQDRAISYGYTF